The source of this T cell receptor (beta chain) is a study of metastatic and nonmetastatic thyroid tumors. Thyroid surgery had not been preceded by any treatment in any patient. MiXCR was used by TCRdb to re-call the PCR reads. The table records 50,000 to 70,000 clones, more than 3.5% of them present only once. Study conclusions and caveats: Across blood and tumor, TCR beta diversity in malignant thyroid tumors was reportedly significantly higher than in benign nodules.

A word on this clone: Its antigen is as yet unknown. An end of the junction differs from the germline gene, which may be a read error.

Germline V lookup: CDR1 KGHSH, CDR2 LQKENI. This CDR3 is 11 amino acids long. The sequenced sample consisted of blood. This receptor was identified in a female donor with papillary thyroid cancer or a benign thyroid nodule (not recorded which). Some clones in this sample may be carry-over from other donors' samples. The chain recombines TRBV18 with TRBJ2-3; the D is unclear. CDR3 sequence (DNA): TGTGCCAGCTTACCAGAGTATACGCAGTATTTT. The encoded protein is CASLPEYTQYF.